The 32 T cell receptor beta chains listed next were all sequenced from one sample in a study of blood T cell repertoires in COVID-19. TCRdb's copy holds only in-frame clones and misses some; the assay was immunoSEQ multiplex PCR. Of some 230,000 clones in the sample, approximately 84% were seen once. Sequencing used peripheral blood. The receptors originated from a woman between 25 and 40 years old who had recovered from COVID-19.

V is TRBV28 and J is TRBJ2-5; a possible D gene is TRBD1 (6 bases). This CDR3 is 13 amino acids long. V gave up 3 bases and J gave up 5 bases, with 10 bases separating them. Germline V gene sequence: CDR1 MDHEN, CDR2 SYDVKM. The CDR3 here is CASSFLGAETQYF. The CDR3 nucleotides are TGTGCCAGCAGTTTCTTGGGGGCGGAGACCCAGTACTTC.

The chain links TRBV4-2 to TRBJ2-5; 7 bases line up with TRBD1. The CDR3 is 16 amino acids. The J segment lost 5 bases and the V segment lost 0 bases, leaving 9 bases of the junction unmatched. CDR1 and CDR2 (germline): LGHNA, YNFKEQ. The CDR3 DNA reads TGTGCCAGCAGCCAAGATCAGGCCCGAGGGGGCGAGACCCAGTACTTC. Residues: CASSQDQARGGETQYF.

The CDR3 here is CASSLRRSETYEQYF. In DNA, the CDR3 is TGTGCCAGCAGCTTAAGACGGAGTGAAACATACGAGCAGTACTTC. J is TRBJ2-7 and V is TRBV7-8; no clear D gene. The V gene's germline CDR1 is SGHVS and CDR2 FQNEAQ. The CDR3 is made up of 15 amino acids. Trimming removed 2 bases at V and 4 bases at J, with 15 bases between.

The chain couples TRBV9 to TRBJ2-1; TRBD2 matches at 8 bases. The CDR3 is 14 amino acids. The trim removed 6 bases at V and 3 bases at J, leaving 5 bases unmatched. CDR1 and CDR2 (germline): SGDLS, YYNGEE. The CDR3 DNA reads TGTGCCAGCACCCTAAGCGGGAGCTACAATGAGCAGTTCTTC. Its protein is CASTLSGSYNEQFF.

This chain connects TRBV19 to TRBJ1-5; D may be TRBD1 (6 bases). The V end lost 5 bases, the J end lost 2 bases, and 16 bases lay between the germline ends. CDR3 length: 16 amino acids. Germline-derived CDR1 and CDR2 are LNHDA and SQIVND (reference sequence). CDR3 residues: CASSWAGVLGNQPQHF. CDR3 coding DNA: TGTGCCAGTAGTTGGGCAGGGGTCCTTGGCAATCAGCCCCAGCATTTT.

The rearrangement links TRBV28 to TRBJ1-2; 7 positions agree with TRBD1. This CDR3 comprises 15 residues. With 2 bases clipped from V and 1 base from J, the junction kept 4 bases outside the gene matches. Germline V CDR1 and CDR2: MDHEN, SYDVKM. CDR3 DNA: TGTGCCAGCAGTTTAACAGGGGCTGTTAACTATGGCTACACCTTC. Amino acids: CASSLTGAVNYGYTF.

The rearrangement joins TRBV5-1 to TRBJ2-3; TRBD1 matches 7 bases. CDR1 is SGHRS, CDR2 YFSETQ, per germline. V gave up 0 bases and J gave up 5 bases; unmatched junction bases: 9. The CDR3 sequence is 16 residues long. The CDR3, as DNA: TGCGCCAGCAGCTTGGGACAGGGTTTTAATGTAGATACGCAGTATTTT. It specifies CASSLGQGFNVDTQYF.

This clone was recorded only once. The genes are TRBV5-5 and TRBJ2-1; TRBD2 might be the D (6 bases). The CDR3 is 17 residues long. Germline assignment: CDR1 SGHKS and CDR2 YYEKEE (reference sequence). V was cut by 0 bases and J by 7 bases, with 20 bases left in between. In DNA, the CDR3 is TGTGCCAGCAGCTTGGGGGCGAGGAGGGCCGATTTGAATGAGCAGTTCTTC. Translated: CASSLGARRADLNEQFF.

The rearrangement uses TRBV27 and TRBJ2-3; a weak D match, TRBD1 (6 bases). Germline assignment: CDR1 MNHEY and CDR2 SMNVEV (reference sequence). This CDR3 has 14 residues. Trimming left V 3 bases short and J 3 bases short, with 10 bases between. The CDR3 spells CASSLRGITDTQYF. Here the CDR3 DNA reads TGTGCCAGCAGTTTGAGGGGGATTACAGATACGCAGTATTTT.

This clone has a single count. V is TRBV30 and J is TRBJ2-1; 7 bases map to TRBD2. V was pared by 0 bases and J by 2 bases, with 7 bases of the junction left unmatched. Per germline, CDR1 GTSNPN and CDR2 SVGIG (reference sequence). The CDR3 consists of 16 residues. The CDR3 DNA is TGTGCCTGGAGTGTACGGGGGGACCGTCCCTACAATGAGCAGTTCTTC. Translation: CAWSVRGDRPYNEQFF.

V gene TRBV15 combines with J gene TRBJ1-1, with no clear D. Trimming stripped 5 bases from V and 5 bases from J, with 15 bases between. The CDR3 runs to 14 residues. The germline V gene has CDR1 LNHNV and CDR2 YYDKDF (reference sequence). The CDR3 loop reads CATSQFDGRTEAFF. The CDR3 DNA reads as TGTGCCACCAGCCAATTCGACGGCAGGACTGAAGCTTTCTTT.

The chain links TRBV24-1 to TRBJ2-1; 11 bases are a match to TRBD2. Germline V gene data show CDR1 as KGHDR and CDR2 as SFDVKD. This CDR3 has 20 residues. The trim removed 4 bases at V and 7 bases at J, leaving 20 bases unmatched. CDR3 bases: TGTGCCACCAGTGACCAACTAGCGGGAGCCCTCCCAGGGTTTCGGAATGAGCAGTTCTTC. Amino acids: CATSDQLAGALPGFRNEQFF.

This sequence joins TRBV6-5 and TRBJ2-7, with 8 bases lining up with TRBD1. Trimming removed 5 bases from V and 3 bases from J; junction bases left unmatched: 9. Germline values: CDR1 MNHEY, CDR2 SVGAGI. This CDR3 region has 15 residues. CDR3 sequence (DNA): TGTGCCAGCAGTACGCGGACAGGGAGAGGCTACGAGCAGTACTTC. Residues: CASSTRTGRGYEQYF.

This chain joins TRBV5-1 and TRBJ2-1; D perhaps matches TRBD2 (6 bases). Germline V lookup: CDR1 SGHRS, CDR2 YFSETQ. V shed 0 bases and J shed 0 bases, with 10 bases lying between them. The CDR3 is 16 amino acids. CDR3 loop: CASSLEGTVSYNEQFF. DNA of the CDR3: TGCGCCAGCAGCTTGGAAGGGACTGTCTCCTACAATGAGCAGTTCTTC.

This clone has only a few counts. This sequence joins TRBV7-2 and TRBJ2-5, with 8 bases fitting TRBD1. The CDR3 spans 15 residues. With V trimmed by 5 bases and J by 5 bases, 10 bases remained unmatched. Germline CDR1 and CDR2: SGHTA and FQGNSA. In DNA form, the CDR3 reads TGTGCCAGCAGCCGGCGGACAGGGATCGGGGAGACCCAGTACTTC. This codes for CASSRRTGIGETQYF.

The CDR3 bases are TGTGCCAGCAGTCCCCTGACAGTGAATAGCAATCAGCCCCAGCATTTT. It encodes CASSPLTVNSNQPQHF. The chain couples TRBV28 to TRBJ1-5; perhaps TRBD1 as D (5 bases). V lost 5 bases and J 0 bases, leaving 14 bases between the germline ends. Germline loops: CDR1 MDHEN, CDR2 SYDVKM. The CDR3 extends over 16 amino acids.

This clone was picked up a small number of times. CDR3 nucleotide sequence: TGTGCCAGCAGCTTAGCGGGAGGCTCCTACAATGAGCAGTTCTTC. Residues: CASSLAGGSYNEQFF. This chain uses TRBV11-3 with TRBJ2-1; TRBD2 aligns across 7 bases. With V trimmed by 1 base and J by 0 bases, 0 bases remained unmatched. The CDR3 is made up of 15 amino acids. CDR1 and CDR2 (germline): SGHNT, YENEEA.

Here the CDR3 reads CASRNSGQETQYF. CDR3 DNA: TGTGCCAGCAGGAATAGCGGGCAAGAGACCCAGTACTTC. V and J are TRBV6-5 and TRBJ2-5; 7 positions match TRBD2. The CDR3 extends over 13 amino acids. Germline CDR1 and CDR2: MNHEY and SVGAGI. The trim removed 6 bases at V and 2 bases at J, leaving 3 bases unmatched.

V is TRBV27 and J is TRBJ2-6; D remains ambiguous. Germline CDR1 and CDR2: MNHEY and SMNVEV (reference sequence). The ends were cut back, 5 bases at V and 0 bases at J, with 17 bases in the middle. The length of the CDR3 is 18 residues. The CDR3 here is CASSRLSRRSSGANVLTF. Written as DNA, the CDR3 is TGTGCCAGCAGTCGCTTATCCCGACGGAGCTCTGGGGCCAACGTCCTGACTTTC.

The genes are TRBV7-3 and TRBJ1-6, with TRBD1 identical over 9 bases. J lost 10 bases, V lost 2 bases, and 6 bases had no gene match. Germline V gives CDR1 SGHTA, CDR2 FQGTGA. The CDR3 is 15 residues long. The CDR3 protein is CASSLSRTGDSPLHF. In nucleotides, the CDR3 is TGTGCCAGCAGCTTATCTCGGACAGGGGACTCACCCCTCCACTTT.

The chain employs TRBV7-8 and TRBJ2-3, with 10 bases that match TRBD2. This CDR3 region has 16 residues. Trimming removed 6 bases from V and 0 bases from J; junction bases left unmatched: 6. Looked up from germline, CDR1 is SGHVS and CDR2 is FQNEAQ. CDR3 nucleotide sequence: TGTGCCAGCAGAGCTAAGCGGGAGGGAAGCACAGATACGCAGTATTTT. This translates into CASRAKREGSTDTQYF.

The CDR3 reads CASSASGVGSYEQYF. The CDR3 nucleotides read TGTGCCAGCAGCGCCTCAGGGGTAGGTTCCTACGAGCAGTACTTC. V gene TRBV9 combines with J gene TRBJ2-7; D may be TRBD1 (6 bases). With 3 bases removed from V and 1 base from J, the gap between germline ends came to 14 bases. Germline CDR1 and CDR2: SGDLS and YYNGEE. The CDR3 covers 15 residues.

This CDR3 is CASSPGENYGYTF. The CDR3, as DNA: TGTGCCAGCAGCCCAGGGGAAAACTATGGCTACACCTTC. The gene calls are TRBV7-9 and TRBJ1-2; D possibly corresponds to TRBD1 (6 bases). Germline V gene data show CDR1 as SEHNR and CDR2 as FQNEAQ (reference sequence). Trimming took 5 bases from V and 2 from J, leaving 9 bases between them. The CDR3 covers 13 residues.

J is TRBJ1-1 and V is TRBV14; D possibly corresponds to TRBD1 (6 bases). Germline V gives CDR1 SGHDN, CDR2 FVKESK. This CDR3 contains 12 residues. The V end lost 4 bases, the J end lost 7 bases, and 10 bases lay between the germline ends. CDR3 sequence: CASSLQGFEAFF. CDR3 DNA: TGTGCCAGCAGCCTACAGGGCTTTGAAGCTTTCTTT.

The chain couples TRBV28 to TRBJ2-1, with TRBD2 matching over 8 bases. Looked up from germline, CDR1 is MDHEN and CDR2 is SYDVKM. The CDR3 is 12 amino acids. Trimming removed 3 bases from V and 9 bases from J; junction bases left unmatched: 1. The CDR3 nucleotides are TGTGCCAGCAGTTTCACTAGCGGTGAGCAGTTCTTC. Amino acid sequence: CASSFTSGEQFF.

The chain recombines TRBV19 with TRBJ1-1; possibly TRBD1 for D (6 bases). V gave up 5 bases and J gave up 4 bases, with 14 bases separating them. Germline loops: CDR1 LNHDA, CDR2 SQIVND (reference sequence). CDR3 size: 14 residues. The CDR3 here is CASSVQGRGTEAFF. CDR3 sequence (DNA): TGTGCCAGTAGTGTACAGGGAAGGGGCACTGAAGCTTTCTTT.

This chain connects TRBV7-9 to TRBJ1-4; 12 positions match TRBD1. V lost 4 bases to trimming and J lost 8 bases; unmatched junction nucleotides: 5. Per germline, CDR1 SEHNR and CDR2 FQNEAQ (reference sequence). CDR3 length: 15 residues. In nucleotides, the CDR3 is TGTGCCAGCAGCTCCGGGACAGGGGGCATCGAAAAACTGTTTTTT. Residues: CASSSGTGGIEKLFF.

The chain couples TRBV13 to TRBJ2-7, with a weak D call TRBD1 (6 bases). The germline gives CDR1 PRHDT, CDR2 FYEKMQ (reference sequence). The CDR3 is 14 residues long. Between the trimmed V and J ends, which lost 1 base and 2 bases, there was a span of 9 bases. The CDR3 nucleotides read TGTGCCAGCAGCTTAGATGCAGGGGCCTACGAGCAGTACTTC. Its translation: CASSLDAGAYEQYF.

The chain couples TRBV19 to TRBJ2-5, with a possible D match to TRBD2 (6 bases). The V end was cut by 5 bases, the J end by 4 bases, with 11 bases between. Germline lookup yields CDR1 LNHDA and CDR2 SQIVND (reference sequence). The CDR3 extends over 13 amino acids. In DNA form, the CDR3 reads TGTGCCAGTAGTGAGGCGGGAACAGAGACCCAGTACTTC. Protein: CASSEAGTETQYF.

CDR3 sequence reads: CASSFGTSGRAVGIFQETQYF. In DNA form, the CDR3 reads TGTGCCAGCAGTTTCGGAACTAGCGGGAGGGCCGTGGGAATATTCCAAGAGACCCAGTACTTC. This chain uses TRBV28 with TRBJ2-5, with 13 bases identical to TRBD2. The germline gives CDR1 MDHEN, CDR2 SYDVKM. Trimming took 3 bases from V and 1 from J; bases not matched to a gene: 17. This CDR3 spans 21 amino acids.

The chain couples TRBV6-1 to TRBJ2-1; possible D gene TRBD1, 6 bases. This CDR3 spans 15 amino acids. Germline-derived CDR1 and CDR2 are MNHNS and SASEGT. V was trimmed by 0 bases and J by 6 bases, leaving 12 bases between them. The CDR3 loop is CASSEALKQGNEQFF. In nucleotides, the CDR3 is TGTGCCAGCAGTGAAGCGCTAAAACAGGGCAATGAGCAGTTCTTC.

The chain uses TRBV24-1 and TRBJ2-2, with a weak D call TRBD1 (6 bases). The CDR3 has 16 residues. CDR1 KGHDR and CDR2 SFDVKD come from the germline V gene. Between the trimmed V and J ends, which lost 1 base and 4 bases, there was a span of 12 bases. As DNA, the CDR3 is TGTGCCACCAGTGATTTTATACAGGGCCCCACCGGGGAGCTGTTTTTT. Translated: CATSDFIQGPTGELFF.